The clone carrying this T cell receptor (beta chain) was seen a handful of times. The length of the CDR3 is 14 residues. Germline V CDR1 and CDR2: SNHLY, FYNNEI. V was trimmed by 6 bases and J by 6 bases, leaving 17 bases between them. A multiplex PCR was run with 60 Vbeta primers and 13 Jbeta primers. Sequenced by immunoSEQ multiplex PCR; TCRdb stores in-frame clones only, minus some. The sample includes more than 95,000 clones, approximately 69% of them seen just once. This specimen belongs to a study of cytomegalovirus exposure and HLA in healthy donors. The chain is built from TRBV2 and TRBJ1-1; a weak D match, TRBD1 (5 bases). The sequenced sample was PBMCs. This sequence originates from a man in his thirties or forties in good health and CMV-seronegative. Here the CDR3 reads CASRVQGAPSEAFF. In DNA, the CDR3 is TGTGCCAGCAGGGTTCAGGGTGCCCCGTCTGAAGCTTTCTTT.